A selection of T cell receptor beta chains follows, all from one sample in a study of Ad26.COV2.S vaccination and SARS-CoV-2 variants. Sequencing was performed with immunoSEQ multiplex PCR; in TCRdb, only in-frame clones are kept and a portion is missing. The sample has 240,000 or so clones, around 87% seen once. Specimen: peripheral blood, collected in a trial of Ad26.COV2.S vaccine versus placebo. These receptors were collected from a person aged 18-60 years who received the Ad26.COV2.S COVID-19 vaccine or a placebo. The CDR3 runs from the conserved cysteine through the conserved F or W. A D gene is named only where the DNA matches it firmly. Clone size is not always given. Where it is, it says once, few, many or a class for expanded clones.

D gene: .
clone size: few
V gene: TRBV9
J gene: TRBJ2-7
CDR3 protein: CASSFETGAEEQYF
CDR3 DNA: TGTGCCAGCAGCTTCGAGACGGGCGCGGAAGAGCAGTACTTC

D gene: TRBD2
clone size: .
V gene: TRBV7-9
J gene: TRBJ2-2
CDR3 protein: CASSTGLAGTTGELFF
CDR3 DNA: TGTGCCAGCAGCACCGGACTAGCGGGAACCACCGGGGAGCTGTTTTTT

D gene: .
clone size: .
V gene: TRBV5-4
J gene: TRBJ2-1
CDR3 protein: CASSWGAVEQFF
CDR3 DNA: TGTGCCAGCAGCTGGGGGGCGGTCGAGCAGTTCTTC

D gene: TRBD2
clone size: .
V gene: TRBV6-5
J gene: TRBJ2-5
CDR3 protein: CASSYGTSGSETQYF
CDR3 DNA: TGTGCCAGCAGTTACGGGACTAGCGGGAGTGAGACCCAGTACTTC

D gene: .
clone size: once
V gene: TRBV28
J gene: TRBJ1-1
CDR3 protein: CASTWGAMNTEAFF
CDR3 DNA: TGTGCCAGCACCTGGGGGGCAATGAACACTGAAGCTTTCTTT

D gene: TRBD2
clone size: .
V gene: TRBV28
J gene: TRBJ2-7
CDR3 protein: CASRPSGSYGEQYF
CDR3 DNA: TGTGCCAGCAGACCGAGCGGGAGCTATGGCGAGCAGTACTTC

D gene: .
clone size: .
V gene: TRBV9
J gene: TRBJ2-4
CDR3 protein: CASSSGVAKNIQYF
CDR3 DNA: TGTGCCAGCAGCTCAGGTGTAGCCAAAAACATTCAGTACTTC

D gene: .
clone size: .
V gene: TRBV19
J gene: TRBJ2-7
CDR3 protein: CASSIDVTSYEQYF
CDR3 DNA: TGTGCCAGTAGTATCGACGTCACCTCCTACGAGCAGTACTTC

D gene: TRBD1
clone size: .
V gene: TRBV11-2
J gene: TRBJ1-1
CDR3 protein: CASSRGQGSTTEAFF
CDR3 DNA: TGTGCCAGCAGCCGGGGACAGGGAAGTACCACTGAAGCTTTCTTT

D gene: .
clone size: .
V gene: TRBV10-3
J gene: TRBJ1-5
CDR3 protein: CAIAEGNNQPQHF
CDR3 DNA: TGTGCCATCGCGGAGGGGAATAATCAGCCCCAGCATTTT

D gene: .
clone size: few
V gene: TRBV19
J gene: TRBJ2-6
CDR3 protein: CASNLGFGANVLTF
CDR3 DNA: TGTGCCAGTAATCTGGGGTTTGGGGCCAACGTCCTGACTTTC

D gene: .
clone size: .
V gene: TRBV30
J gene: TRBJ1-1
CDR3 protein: CAWSVIRAEAFF
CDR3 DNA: TGTGCCTGGAGTGTAATCCGTGCTGAAGCTTTCTTT

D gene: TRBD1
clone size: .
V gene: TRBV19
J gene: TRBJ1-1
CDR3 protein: CASRGRGGTEAFF
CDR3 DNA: TGTGCCAGTAGGGGCAGGGGGGGAACTGAAGCTTTCTTT

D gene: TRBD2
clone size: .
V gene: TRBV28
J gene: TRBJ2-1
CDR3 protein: CASSLPTSGVYNEQFF
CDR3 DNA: TGTGCCAGCAGTTTACCCACTAGCGGGGTATACAATGAGCAGTTCTTC

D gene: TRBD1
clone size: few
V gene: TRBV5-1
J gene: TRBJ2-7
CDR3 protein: CASKIGRTGSYEQYF
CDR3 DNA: TGCGCCAGCAAAATTGGGCGGACAGGCTCCTACGAGCAGTACTTC

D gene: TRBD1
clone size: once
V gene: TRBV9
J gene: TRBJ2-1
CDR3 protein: CASSAGQASYNEQFF
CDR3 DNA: TGTGCCAGCAGCGCGGGACAGGCCTCCTACAATGAGCAGTTCTTC

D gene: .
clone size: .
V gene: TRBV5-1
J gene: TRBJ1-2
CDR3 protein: CASSQLGRQYGYTF
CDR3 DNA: TGCGCCAGCAGCCAATTGGGACGGCAATATGGCTACACCTTC

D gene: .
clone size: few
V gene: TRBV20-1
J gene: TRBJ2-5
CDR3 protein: CSGDYQETQYF
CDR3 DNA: TGCAGTGGGGACTACCAAGAGACCCAGTACTTC

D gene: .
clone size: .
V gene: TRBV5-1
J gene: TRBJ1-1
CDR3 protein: CASSFGLMNTEAFF
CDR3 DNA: TGCGCCAGCAGCTTCGGACTCATGAACACTGAAGCTTTCTTT

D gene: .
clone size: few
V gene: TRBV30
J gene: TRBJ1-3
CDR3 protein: CAWSVGWSKGDTIYF
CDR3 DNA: TGTGCCTGGAGTGTAGGATGGTCCAAGGGAGACACCATATATTTT

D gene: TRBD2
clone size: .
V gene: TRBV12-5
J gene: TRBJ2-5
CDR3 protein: CASGLRRGGQETQYF
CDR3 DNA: TGTGCTAGTGGTTTGAGGCGGGGGGGCCAGGAGACCCAGTACTTC

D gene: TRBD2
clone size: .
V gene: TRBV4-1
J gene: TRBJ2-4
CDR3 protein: CASSPISGAAKNIQYF
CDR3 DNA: TGCGCCAGCAGCCCCATAAGCGGGGCGGCCAAAAACATTCAGTACTTC

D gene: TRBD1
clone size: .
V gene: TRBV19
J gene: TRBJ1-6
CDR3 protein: CASSLIGTDNNSPLHF
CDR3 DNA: TGTGCCAGTAGTCTAATCGGGACAGATAATAATTCACCCCTCCACTTT

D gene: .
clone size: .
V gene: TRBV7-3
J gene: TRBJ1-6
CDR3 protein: CASSLTGDSPLHF
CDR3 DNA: TGTGCCAGCAGCTTAACTGGCGATTCACCCCTCCACTTT

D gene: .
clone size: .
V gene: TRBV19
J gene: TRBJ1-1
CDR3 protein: CASMVLNTEAFF
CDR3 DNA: TGTGCCAGTATGGTCCTGAACACTGAAGCTTTCTTT

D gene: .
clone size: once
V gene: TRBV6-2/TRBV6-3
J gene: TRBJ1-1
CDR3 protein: CASSSRANTEAFF
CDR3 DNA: TGTGCCAGCAGTTCCCGGGCGAACACTGAAGCTTTCTTT

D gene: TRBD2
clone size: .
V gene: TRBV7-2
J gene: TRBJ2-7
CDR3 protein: CASSLTSVVYEQYF
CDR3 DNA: TGTGCCAGCAGCTTAACTAGCGTCGTCTACGAGCAGTACTTC

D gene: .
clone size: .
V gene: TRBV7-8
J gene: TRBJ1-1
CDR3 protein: CASSWGGNTEAFF
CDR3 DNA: TGTGCCAGCAGTTGGGGAGGGAACACTGAAGCTTTCTTT

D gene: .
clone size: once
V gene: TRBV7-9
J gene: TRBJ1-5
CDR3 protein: CASSLVAPNQPQHF
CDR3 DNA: TGTGCCAGCAGCTTAGTGGCCCCCAATCAGCCCCAGCATTTT

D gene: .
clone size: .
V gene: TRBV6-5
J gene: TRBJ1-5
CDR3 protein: CASRQITGSNQPQHF
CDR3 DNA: TGTGCCAGCAGACAAATCACAGGTTCCAATCAGCCCCAGCATTTT

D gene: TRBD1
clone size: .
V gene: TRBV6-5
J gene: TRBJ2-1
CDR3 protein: CASRGTGNYNEQFF
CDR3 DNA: TGTGCCAGCAGGGGGACAGGGAACTACAATGAGCAGTTCTTC

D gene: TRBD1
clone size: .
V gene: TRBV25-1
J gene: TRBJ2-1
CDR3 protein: CASTGGREQFF
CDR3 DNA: TGTGCCAGCACAGGGGGCCGGGAGCAGTTCTTC

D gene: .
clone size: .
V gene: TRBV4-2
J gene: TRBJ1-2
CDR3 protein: CASSQDPTGGYTF
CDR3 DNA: TGTGCCAGCAGCCAAGATCCCACGGGCGGCTACACCTTC

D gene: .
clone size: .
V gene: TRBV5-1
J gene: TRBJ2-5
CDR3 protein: CASSFSQETQYF
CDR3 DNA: TGCGCCAGCAGCTTCTCTCAAGAGACCCAGTACTTC

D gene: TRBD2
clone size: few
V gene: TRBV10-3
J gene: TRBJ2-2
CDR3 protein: CAIFRPSGGAGTGELFF
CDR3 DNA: TGTGCCATCTTCCGGCCTAGCGGGGGGGCGGGCACCGGGGAGCTGTTTTTT

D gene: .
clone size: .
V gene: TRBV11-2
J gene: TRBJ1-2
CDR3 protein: CASSLESGLGYTF
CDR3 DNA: TGTGCCAGCAGCTTAGAATCAGGGCTCGGCTACACCTTC

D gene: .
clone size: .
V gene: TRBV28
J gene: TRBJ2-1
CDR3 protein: CASSSRDWQDGEQFF
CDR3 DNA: TGTGCCAGCAGTTCTCGGGACTGGCAGGATGGCGAGCAGTTCTTC

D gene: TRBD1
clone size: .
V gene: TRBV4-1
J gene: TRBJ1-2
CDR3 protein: CASSQDRGQSYGYTF
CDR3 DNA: TGCGCCAGCAGCCAAGATCGGGGACAGTCCTATGGCTACACCTTC

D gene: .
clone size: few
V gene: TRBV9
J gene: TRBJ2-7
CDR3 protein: CASSHAGSMRSTNYEQYF
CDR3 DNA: TGTGCCAGCAGCCACGCGGGGAGCATGAGATCCACGAACTACGAGCAGTACTTC

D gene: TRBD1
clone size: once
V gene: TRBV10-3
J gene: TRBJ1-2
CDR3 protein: CAISVGQSNYGYTF
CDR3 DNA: TGTGCCATCAGCGTGGGACAGAGTAACTATGGCTACACCTTC

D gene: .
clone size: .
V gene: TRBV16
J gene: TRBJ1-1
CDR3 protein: CASSQSGTEAFF
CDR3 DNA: TGTGCCAGCAGCCAATCTGGCACTGAAGCTTTCTTT

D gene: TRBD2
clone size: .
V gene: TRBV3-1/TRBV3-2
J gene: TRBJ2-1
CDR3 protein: CASSQDQAGRARGEQFF
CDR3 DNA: TGTGCCAGCAGCCAAGACCAAGCCGGGAGGGCCCGTGGTGAGCAGTTCTTC

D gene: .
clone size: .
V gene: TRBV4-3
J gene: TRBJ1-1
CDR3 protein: CASSQVRSTEAFF
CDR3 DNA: TGCGCCAGCAGCCAAGTCCGGAGCACTGAAGCTTTCTTT

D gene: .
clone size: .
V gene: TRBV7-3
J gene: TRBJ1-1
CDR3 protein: CASSLIWGQMNTEAFF
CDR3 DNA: TGTGCCAGCAGCTTAATTTGGGGCCAGATGAACACTGAAGCTTTCTTT

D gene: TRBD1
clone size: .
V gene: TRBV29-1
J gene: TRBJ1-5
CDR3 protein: CSAETGEGQPQHF
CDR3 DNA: TGCAGCGCCGAAACAGGGGAGGGACAGCCCCAGCATTTT

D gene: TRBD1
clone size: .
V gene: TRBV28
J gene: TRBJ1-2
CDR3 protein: CASSSATGPTYGYTF
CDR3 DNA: TGTGCCAGCAGTTCCGCGACAGGGCCAACCTATGGCTACACCTTC

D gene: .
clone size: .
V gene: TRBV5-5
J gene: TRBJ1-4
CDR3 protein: CASSHLGASNEKLFF
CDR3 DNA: TGTGCCAGCAGCCATTTAGGGGCCTCCAATGAAAAACTGTTTTTT

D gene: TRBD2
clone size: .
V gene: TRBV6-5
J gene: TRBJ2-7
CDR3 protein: CASRRGDASYEQYF
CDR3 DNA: TGTGCCAGCAGGCGGGGGGACGCCTCCTACGAGCAGTACTTC

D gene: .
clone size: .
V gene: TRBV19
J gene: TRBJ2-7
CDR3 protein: CASGTGKSYEQYF
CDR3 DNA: TGTGCCAGTGGGACTGGTAAATCCTACGAGCAGTACTTC

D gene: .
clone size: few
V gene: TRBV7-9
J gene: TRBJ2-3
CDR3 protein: CASNGFTDTQYF
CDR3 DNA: TGTGCCAGCAACGGATTCACAGATACGCAGTATTTT

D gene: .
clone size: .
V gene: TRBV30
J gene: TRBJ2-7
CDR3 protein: CAWSSSYEQYF
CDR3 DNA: TGTGCCTGGAGTTCCTCCTACGAGCAGTACTTC

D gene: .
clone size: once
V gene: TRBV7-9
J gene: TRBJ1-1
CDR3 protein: CASSLGSRGVGTEAFF
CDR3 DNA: TGTGCCAGCAGCTTAGGATCTCGGGGCGTGGGCACTGAAGCTTTCTTT

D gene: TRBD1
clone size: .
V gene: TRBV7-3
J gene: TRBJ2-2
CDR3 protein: CASSRDRVGGELFF
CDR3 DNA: TGTGCCAGCAGCAGGGACAGGGTTGGCGGGGAGCTGTTTTTT

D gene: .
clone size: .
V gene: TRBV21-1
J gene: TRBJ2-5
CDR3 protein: CASSKGGPGGPRETQYF
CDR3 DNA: TGTGCCAGCAGCAAAGGAGGCCCGGGGGGACCCCGGGAGACCCAGTACTTC

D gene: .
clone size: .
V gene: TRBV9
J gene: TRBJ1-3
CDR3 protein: CASSPRQNGNTIYF
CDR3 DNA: TGTGCCAGCAGCCCCCGGCAGAATGGAAACACCATATATTTT

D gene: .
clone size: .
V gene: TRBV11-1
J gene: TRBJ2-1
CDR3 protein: CASSSTRNVQFF
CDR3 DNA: TGTGCCAGCAGCTCCACTAGGAACGTACAGTTCTTC

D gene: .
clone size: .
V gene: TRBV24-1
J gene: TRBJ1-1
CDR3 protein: CATRPGQNTEAFF
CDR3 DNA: TGTGCCACCAGACCCGGACAGAACACTGAAGCTTTCTTT

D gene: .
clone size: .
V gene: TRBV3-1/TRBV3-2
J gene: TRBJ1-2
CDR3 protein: CASSQDPRRGVIYGYTF
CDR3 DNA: TGTGCCAGCAGCCAAGATCCTAGGAGGGGCGTAATCTATGGCTACACCTTC

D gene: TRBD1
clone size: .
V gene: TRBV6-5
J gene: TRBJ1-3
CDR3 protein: CASRRRTGGNTIYF
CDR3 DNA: TGTGCCAGCAGGCGCCGGACAGGGGGGAACACCATATATTTT